This T cell receptor (beta chain) was documented in a study of CD8 T cells in Susac syndrome. The CDR3 runs 14 residues. Germline V gives CDR1 SQVTM, CDR2 ANQGSEA. V was shortened by 0 bases and J by 0 bases, with 6 bases between the two germline ends. Random hexamers served to reverse transcribe about 0.5 to 1 ug RNA. MiXCR was run by TCRdb on the immunoSEQ multiplex PCR reads, yielding one entry per CDR3 protein. The sample lists around 190,000 distinct CDR3 sequences, roughly 95% occurring once. The specimen sequenced was CD8+ T cells from PBMCs. This clonotype was sampled from a human donor with multiple sclerosis. The chain is built from TRBV29-1 and TRBJ2-1; a weak D match, TRBD2 (6 bases). In DNA, the CDR3 is TGCAGCGTTGAAGAGGGGGGCTCCTACAATGAGCAGTTCTTC. Amino acid sequence: CSVEEGGSYNEQFF.